This is a list of T cell receptor beta chains from one sample in a study of cytomegalovirus exposure and HLA in healthy donors. Profiling relied on immunoSEQ multiplex PCR, and the TCRdb table lists in-frame clones only, not all of them. Among some 150,000 clones listed, about 77% were seen once. Material: PBMCs. The receptors here all came from a woman between 50 and 59 years old in good health and CMV-seronegative. Each CDR3 is given with its conserved first and last residue. The order of the fields is D gene, J gene, V gene, clone size, CDR3 DNA, CDR3 protein. The D gene is left open where the match is weak. Clone sizes are given selectively: once, few, many, or a class where the clone is expanded.

- TRBJ2-1 TRBV4-3 few TGCGCCAGCAGCCAAGTAGGAACCGGAGGTTCCAATGAGCAGTTCTTC CASSQVGTGGSNEQFF
- TRBJ2-3 TRBV19 few TGTGCCAGTAGTATAGAAAATCGCAGGGGACATACGCAGTATTTT CASSIENRRGHTQYF
TRBD2 TRBJ2-5 TRBV2 - TGTGCCAGCAGTGTATTAGCGGGGGGGCCTGAGACCCAGTACTTC CASSVLAGGPETQYF
- TRBJ1-2 TRBV5-4 - TGTGCCAGCAACAGGGCGAAGGGCTATGGCTACACCTTC CASNRAKGYGYTF
- TRBJ1-2 TRBV7-2 - TGTGCCAGCAGCTTAAGTCCAGGGAACGGCTACACCTTC CASSLSPGNGYTF
- TRBJ2-7 TRBV28 - TGTGCCAGCTGCACTAGCTCCTACGAGCAGTACTTC CASCTSSYEQYF
TRBD2 TRBJ2-1 TRBV4-3 - TGCGCCAGCAGCGAGGCGGCTAGCGGGGGGGCCTGGGGGTTGAATGAGCAGTTCTTC CASSEAASGGAWGLNEQFF
- TRBJ2-7 TRBV27 - TGTGCCAGCAGTTTAATTTCCAGGGGTGGCCACGAGCAGTACTTC CASSLISRGGHEQYF
TRBD2 TRBJ2-2 TRBV28 - TGTGCCAGCAGTTCCCGGGACTACGCAGGCGGGGAGCTGTTTTTT CASSSRDYAGGELFF
TRBD1 TRBJ1-3 TRBV28 - TGTGCCAGCAGTTTACTAGGGGGCGCCATATATTTT CASSLLGGAIYF
TRBD1 TRBJ2-7 TRBV2 - TGTGCCAGCGATCGCCCGGGACAGAGCTTCGAGCAGTACTTC CASDRPGQSFEQYF
- TRBJ2-5 TRBV7-6 - TGTGCCAGCAGCCCCTGGGATCCAGGGCAAGAGACCCAGTACTTC CASSPWDPGQETQYF
TRBD1 TRBJ2-5 TRBV7-9 - TGTGCCAGCAGCCCCGGGGACAGGCCGGCGTACGGGACCCAGTACTTC CASSPGDRPAYGTQYF
TRBD2 TRBJ2-3 TRBV6-4 - TGTGCCAGCAGTGTAGCGGGAGGCCAGGATACGCAGTATTTT CASSVAGGQDTQYF
- TRBJ1-3 TRBV4-3 - TGCGCCAGCAGCCCCGGTGGCACCATATATTTT CASSPGGTIYF
- TRBJ2-3 TRBV5-4 - TGTGCCAGCAGCTTTATAGTGAGCACAGATACGCAGTATTTT CASSFIVSTDTQYF
- TRBJ2-5 TRBV28 few TGTGCCAGCAGTGGGTCTACAGGCTTCAAAGAGACCCAGTACTTC CASSGSTGFKETQYF
- TRBJ2-7 TRBV19 once TGTGCCAGTAGCCCCAGGACATTTCCCTACGAGCAGTACTTC CASSPRTFPYEQYF
- TRBJ1-1 TRBV5-6 - TGTGCCAGCAGCTTGCTCTTGGCCACTGAAGCTTTCTTT CASSLLLATEAFF